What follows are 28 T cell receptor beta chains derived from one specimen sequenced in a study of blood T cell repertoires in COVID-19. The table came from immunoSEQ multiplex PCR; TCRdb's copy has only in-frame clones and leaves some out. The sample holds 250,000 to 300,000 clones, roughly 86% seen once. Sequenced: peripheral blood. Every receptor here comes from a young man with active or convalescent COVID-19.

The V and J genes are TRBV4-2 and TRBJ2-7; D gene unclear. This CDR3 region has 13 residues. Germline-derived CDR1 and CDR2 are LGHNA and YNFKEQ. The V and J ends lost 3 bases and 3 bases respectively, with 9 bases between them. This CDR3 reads CASSQGSFYEQYF. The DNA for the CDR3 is TGTGCCAGCAGCCAGGGCTCGTTCTACGAGCAGTACTTC.

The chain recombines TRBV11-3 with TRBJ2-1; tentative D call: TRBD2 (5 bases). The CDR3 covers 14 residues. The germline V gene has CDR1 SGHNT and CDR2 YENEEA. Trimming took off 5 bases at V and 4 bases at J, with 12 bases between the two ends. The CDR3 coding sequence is TGTGCCAGCAGCCCCTGGTCGGGGTACAATGAGCAGTTCTTC. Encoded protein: CASSPWSGYNEQFF.

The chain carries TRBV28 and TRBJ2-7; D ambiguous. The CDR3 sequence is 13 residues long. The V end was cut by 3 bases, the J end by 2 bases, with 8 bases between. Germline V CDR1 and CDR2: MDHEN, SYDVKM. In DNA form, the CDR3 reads TGTGCCAGCAGTTTGAGCAGGCCCTACGAGCAGTACTTC. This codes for CASSLSRPYEQYF.

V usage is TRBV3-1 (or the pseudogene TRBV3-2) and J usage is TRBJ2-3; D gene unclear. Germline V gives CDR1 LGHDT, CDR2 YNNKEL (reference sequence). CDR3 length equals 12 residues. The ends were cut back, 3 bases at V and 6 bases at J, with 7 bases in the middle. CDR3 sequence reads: CASSQLGDTQYF. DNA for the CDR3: TGTGCCAGCAGCCAGCTTGGCGATACGCAGTATTTT.

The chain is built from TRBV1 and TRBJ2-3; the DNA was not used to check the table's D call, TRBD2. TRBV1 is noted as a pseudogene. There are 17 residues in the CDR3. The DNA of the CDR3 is TGCACCAGCAGCCATAACCCTCCTAGCGGGAGGCCAGATACGCAGTATTTT. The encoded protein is CTSSHNPPSGRPDTQYF.

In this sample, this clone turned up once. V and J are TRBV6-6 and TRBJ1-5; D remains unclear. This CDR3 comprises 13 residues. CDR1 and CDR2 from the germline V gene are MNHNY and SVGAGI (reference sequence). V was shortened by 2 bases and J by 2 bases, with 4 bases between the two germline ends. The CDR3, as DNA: TGTGCCAGCAGTTACCAGGGCAATCAGCCCCAGCATTTT. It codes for CASSYQGNQPQHF.

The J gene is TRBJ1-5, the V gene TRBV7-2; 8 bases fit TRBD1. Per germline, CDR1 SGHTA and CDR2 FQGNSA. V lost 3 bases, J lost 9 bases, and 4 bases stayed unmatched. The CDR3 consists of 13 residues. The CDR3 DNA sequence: TGTGCCAGCAGCTTGGACAGGGACGGGCCCCAGCATTTT. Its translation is CASSLDRDGPQHF.

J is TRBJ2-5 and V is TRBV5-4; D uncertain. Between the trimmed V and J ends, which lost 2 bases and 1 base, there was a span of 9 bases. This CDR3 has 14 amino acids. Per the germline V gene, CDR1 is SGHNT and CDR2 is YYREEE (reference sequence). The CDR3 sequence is CASSFSRTQETQYF. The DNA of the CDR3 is TGTGCCAGCAGCTTTTCCAGAACCCAAGAGACCCAGTACTTC. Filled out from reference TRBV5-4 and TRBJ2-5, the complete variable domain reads ETGVTQSPTHLIKTRGQQVTLRCSSQSGHNTVSWYQQALGQGPQFIFQYYREEENGRGNFPPRFSGLQFPNYSSELNVNALELDDSALYLCASSFSRTQETQYFGPGTRLLVL.

The CDR3 is CASSDRGNEKLFF. Here the CDR3 DNA reads TGTGCCAGCTCCGACAGGGGTAATGAAAAACTGTTTTTT. V and J are TRBV7-9 and TRBJ1-4; 8 bases line up with TRBD1. Looked up from germline, CDR1 is SEHNR and CDR2 is FQNEAQ (reference sequence). This CDR3 has 13 residues. J lost 4 bases, V lost 8 bases, and 3 bases had no gene match. The complete variable domain, with remaining parts taken from reference TRBV7-9 and TRBJ1-4, reads DTGVSQNPRHKITKRGQNVTFRCDPISEHNRLYWYRQTLGQGPEFLTYFQNEAQLEKSRLLSDRFSAERPKGSFSTLEIQRTEQGDSAMYLCASSDRGNEKLFFGSGTQLSVL.

The DNA for the CDR3 is TGTGCCAGCAGTAAGGGGGGCAATCAGCCCCAGCATTTT. This sequence encodes CASSKGGNQPQHF. The chain has TRBV28 and TRBJ1-5; D may be TRBD1 (6 bases). The germline gives CDR1 MDHEN, CDR2 SYDVKM. The CDR3 has 13 amino acids. With 5 bases removed from V and 2 bases from J, the gap between germline ends came to 7 bases.

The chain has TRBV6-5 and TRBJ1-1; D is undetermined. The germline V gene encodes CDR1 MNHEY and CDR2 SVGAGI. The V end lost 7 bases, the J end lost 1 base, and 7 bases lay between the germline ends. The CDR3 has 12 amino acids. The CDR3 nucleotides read TGTGCCAGCATCCCCGGGAACACTGAAGCTTTCTTT. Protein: CASIPGNTEAFF.

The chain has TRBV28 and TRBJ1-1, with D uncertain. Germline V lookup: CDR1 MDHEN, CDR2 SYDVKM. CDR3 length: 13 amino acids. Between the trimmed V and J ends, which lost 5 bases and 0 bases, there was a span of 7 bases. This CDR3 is CASSQPMNTEAFF. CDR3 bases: TGTGCCAGCAGTCAACCTATGAACACTGAAGCTTTCTTT.

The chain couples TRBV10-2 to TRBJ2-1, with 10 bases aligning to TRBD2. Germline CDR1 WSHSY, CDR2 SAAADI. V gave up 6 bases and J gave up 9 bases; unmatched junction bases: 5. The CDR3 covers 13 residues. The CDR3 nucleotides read TGCGCCAGCAGACTAGCGGGGTTTATTGAGCAGTTCTTC. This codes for CASRLAGFIEQFF.

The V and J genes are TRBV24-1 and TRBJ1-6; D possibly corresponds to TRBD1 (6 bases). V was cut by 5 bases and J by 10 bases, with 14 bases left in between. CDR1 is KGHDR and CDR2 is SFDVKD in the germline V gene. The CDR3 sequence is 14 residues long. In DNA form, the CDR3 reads TGTGCCACCAGTGCCCACAGGGTAACCTCACCCCTCCACTTT. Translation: CATSAHRVTSPLHF.

Here the CDR3 reads CASSLGTNSNQPQHF. In DNA form, the CDR3 reads TGTGCCAGCAGCTTGGGGACAAATAGCAATCAGCCCCAGCATTTT. V is TRBV5-5 and J is TRBJ1-5; D possibly corresponds to TRBD1 (5 bases). V was trimmed by 0 bases and J by 0 bases, leaving 7 bases between them. CDR3 length: 15 amino acids. Per the germline V gene, CDR1 is SGHKS and CDR2 is YYEKEE (reference sequence).

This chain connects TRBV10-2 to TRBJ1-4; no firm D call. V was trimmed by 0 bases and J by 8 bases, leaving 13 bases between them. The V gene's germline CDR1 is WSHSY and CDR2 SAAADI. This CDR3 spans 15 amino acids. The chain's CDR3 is CASSESTTPGEKLFF. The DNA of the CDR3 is TGCGCCAGCAGTGAGTCGACGACTCCGGGGGAAAAACTGTTTTTT.

CDR3: CATSDPGQGDGQPQHF. DNA of the CDR3: TGTGCCACCAGTGATCCGGGACAGGGCGACGGACAGCCCCAGCATTTT. This rearrangement joins TRBV24-1 to TRBJ1-5, with 9 bases lining up with TRBD1. Germline V gene sequence: CDR1 KGHDR, CDR2 SFDVKD. V shed 3 bases, J shed 7 bases, and the junction held 9 bases outside the gene matches. The CDR3 is 16 amino acids.

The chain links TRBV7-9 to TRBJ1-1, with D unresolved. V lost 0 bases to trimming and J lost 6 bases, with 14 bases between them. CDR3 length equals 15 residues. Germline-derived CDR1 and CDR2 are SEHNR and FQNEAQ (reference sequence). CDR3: CASSLATRRVAEAFF. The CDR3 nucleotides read TGTGCCAGCAGCTTAGCGACCCGCCGGGTTGCTGAAGCTTTCTTT.

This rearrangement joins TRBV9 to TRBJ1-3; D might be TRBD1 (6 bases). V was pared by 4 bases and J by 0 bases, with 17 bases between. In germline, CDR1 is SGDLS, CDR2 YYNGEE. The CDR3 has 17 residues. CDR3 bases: TGTGCCAGCAGCCCCGAACTCGACAGGTACTCTGGAAACACCATATATTTT. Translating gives CASSPELDRYSGNTIYF.

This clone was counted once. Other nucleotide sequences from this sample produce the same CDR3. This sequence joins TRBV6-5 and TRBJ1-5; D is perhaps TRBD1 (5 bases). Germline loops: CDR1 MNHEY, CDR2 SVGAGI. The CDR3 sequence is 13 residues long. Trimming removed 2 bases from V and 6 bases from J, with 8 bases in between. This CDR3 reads CASSYGGGQPQHF. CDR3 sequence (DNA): TGTGCCAGCAGTTACGGGGGAGGTCAGCCCCAGCATTTT.

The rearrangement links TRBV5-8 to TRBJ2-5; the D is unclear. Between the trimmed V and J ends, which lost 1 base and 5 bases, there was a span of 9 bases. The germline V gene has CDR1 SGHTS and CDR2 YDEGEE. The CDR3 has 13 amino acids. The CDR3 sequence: CASSLTVLETQYF. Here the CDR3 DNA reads TGTGCCAGCAGCTTGACTGTCTTGGAGACCCAGTACTTC.

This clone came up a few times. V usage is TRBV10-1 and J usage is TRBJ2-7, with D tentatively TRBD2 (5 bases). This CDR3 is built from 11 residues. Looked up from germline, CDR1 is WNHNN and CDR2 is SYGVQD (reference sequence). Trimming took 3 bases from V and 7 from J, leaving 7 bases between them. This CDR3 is CASSDSGEQYF. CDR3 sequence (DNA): TGCGCCAGCAGTGATTCGGGAGAGCAGTACTTC.

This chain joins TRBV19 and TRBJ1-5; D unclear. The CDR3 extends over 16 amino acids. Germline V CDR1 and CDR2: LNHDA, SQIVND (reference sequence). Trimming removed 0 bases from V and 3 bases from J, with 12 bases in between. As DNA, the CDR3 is TGTGCCAGTAGTATAGATGCGGCGGGTTCCAATCAGCCCCAGCATTTT. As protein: CASSIDAAGSNQPQHF.

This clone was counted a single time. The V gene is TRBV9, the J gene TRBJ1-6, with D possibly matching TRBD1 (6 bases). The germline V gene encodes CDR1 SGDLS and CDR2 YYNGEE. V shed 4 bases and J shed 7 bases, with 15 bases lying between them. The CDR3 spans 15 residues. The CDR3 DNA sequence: TGTGCCAGCAGCTCGGGGGGGCCGTTAAATTCACCCCTCCACTTT. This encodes CASSSGGPLNSPLHF.

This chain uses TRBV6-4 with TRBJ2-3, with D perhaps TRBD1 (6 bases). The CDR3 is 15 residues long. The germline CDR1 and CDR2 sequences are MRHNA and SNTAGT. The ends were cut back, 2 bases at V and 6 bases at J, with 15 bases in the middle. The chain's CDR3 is CASSDRGTSIDTQYF. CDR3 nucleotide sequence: TGTGCCAGCAGTGACAGAGGGACATCGATCGATACGCAGTATTTT.

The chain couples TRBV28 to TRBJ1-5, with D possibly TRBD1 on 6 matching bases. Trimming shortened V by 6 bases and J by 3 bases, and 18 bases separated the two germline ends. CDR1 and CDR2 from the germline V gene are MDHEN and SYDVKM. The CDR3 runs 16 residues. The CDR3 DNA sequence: TGTGCCAGCAGGACAGCCCAGGGGTTCTACAATCAGCCCCAGCATTTT. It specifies CASRTAQGFYNQPQHF. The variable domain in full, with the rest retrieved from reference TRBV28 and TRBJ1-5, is DVKVTQSSRYLVKRTGEKVFLECVQDMDHENMFWYRQDPGLGLRLIYFSYDVKMKEKGDIPEGYSVSREKKERFSLILESASTNQTSMYLCASRTAQGFYNQPQHFGDGTRLSIL.

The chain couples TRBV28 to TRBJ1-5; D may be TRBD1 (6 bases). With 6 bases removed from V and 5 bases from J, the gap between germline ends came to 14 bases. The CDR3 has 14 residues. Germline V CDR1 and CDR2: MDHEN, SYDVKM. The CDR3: CASSRGQNYQPQHF. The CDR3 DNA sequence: TGTGCCAGCAGCCGAGGACAGAACTATCAGCCCCAGCATTTT. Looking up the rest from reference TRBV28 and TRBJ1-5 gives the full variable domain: DVKVTQSSRYLVKRTGEKVFLECVQDMDHENMFWYRQDPGLGLRLIYFSYDVKMKEKGDIPEGYSVSREKKERFSLILESASTNQTSMYLCASSRGQNYQPQHFGDGTRLSIL.

In DNA form, the CDR3 reads TGTGCCAGCAGCCAAGTCGCAGGGATAAACACCATATATTTT. This sequence encodes CASSQVAGINTIYF. V is TRBV14 and J is TRBJ1-3, with D maybe TRBD1 (5 bases). Germline V gene data show CDR1 as SGHDN and CDR2 as FVKESK. V gave up 1 base and J gave up 6 bases, with 10 bases separating them. This CDR3 contains 14 residues.